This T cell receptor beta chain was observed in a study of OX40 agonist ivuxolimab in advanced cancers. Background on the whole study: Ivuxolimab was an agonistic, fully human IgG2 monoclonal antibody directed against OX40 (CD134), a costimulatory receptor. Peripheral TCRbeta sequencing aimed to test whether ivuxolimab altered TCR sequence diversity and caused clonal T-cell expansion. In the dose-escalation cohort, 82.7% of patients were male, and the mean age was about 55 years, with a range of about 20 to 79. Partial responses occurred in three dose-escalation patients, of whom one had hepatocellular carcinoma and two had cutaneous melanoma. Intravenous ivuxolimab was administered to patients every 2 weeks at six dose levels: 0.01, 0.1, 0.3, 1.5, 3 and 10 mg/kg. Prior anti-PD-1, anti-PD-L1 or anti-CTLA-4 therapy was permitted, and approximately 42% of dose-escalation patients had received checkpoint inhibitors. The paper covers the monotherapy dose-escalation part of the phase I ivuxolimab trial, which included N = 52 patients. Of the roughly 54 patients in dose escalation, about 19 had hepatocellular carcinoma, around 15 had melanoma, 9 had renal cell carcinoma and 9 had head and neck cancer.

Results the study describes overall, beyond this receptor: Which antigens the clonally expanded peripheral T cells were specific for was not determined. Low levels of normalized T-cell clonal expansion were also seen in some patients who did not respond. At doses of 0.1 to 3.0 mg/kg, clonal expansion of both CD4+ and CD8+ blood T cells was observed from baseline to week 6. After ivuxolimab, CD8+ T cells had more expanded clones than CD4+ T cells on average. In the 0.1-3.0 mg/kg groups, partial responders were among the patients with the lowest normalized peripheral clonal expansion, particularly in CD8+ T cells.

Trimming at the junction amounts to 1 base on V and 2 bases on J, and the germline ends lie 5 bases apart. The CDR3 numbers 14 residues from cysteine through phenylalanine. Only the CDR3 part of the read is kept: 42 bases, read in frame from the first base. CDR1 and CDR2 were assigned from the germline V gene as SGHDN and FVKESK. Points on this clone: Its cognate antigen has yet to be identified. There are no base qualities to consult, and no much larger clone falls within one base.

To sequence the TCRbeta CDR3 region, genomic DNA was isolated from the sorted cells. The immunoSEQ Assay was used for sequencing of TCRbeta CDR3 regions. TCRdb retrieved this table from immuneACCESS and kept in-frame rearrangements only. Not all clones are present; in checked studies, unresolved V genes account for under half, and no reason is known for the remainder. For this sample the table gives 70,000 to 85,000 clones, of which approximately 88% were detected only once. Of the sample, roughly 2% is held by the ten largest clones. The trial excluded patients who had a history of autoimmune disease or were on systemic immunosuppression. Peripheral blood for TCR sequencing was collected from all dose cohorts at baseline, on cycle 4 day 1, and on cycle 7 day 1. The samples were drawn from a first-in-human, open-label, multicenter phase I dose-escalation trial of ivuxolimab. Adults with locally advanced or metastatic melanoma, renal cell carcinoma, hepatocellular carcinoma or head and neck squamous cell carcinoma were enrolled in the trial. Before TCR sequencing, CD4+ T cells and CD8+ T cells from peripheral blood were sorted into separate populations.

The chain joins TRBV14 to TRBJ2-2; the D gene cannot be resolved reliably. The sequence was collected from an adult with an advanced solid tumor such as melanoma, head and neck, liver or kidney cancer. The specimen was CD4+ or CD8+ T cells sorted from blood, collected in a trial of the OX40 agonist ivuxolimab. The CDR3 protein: CASSQVLNTGELFF. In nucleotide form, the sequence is TGTGCCAGCAGCCAAGTCCTAAACACCGGGGAGCTGTTTTTT.